The 16 T cell receptor beta chains below were found in one sample sequenced in a study of T cell responses to AZD1222 COVID-19 vaccine. Generated by immunoSEQ multiplex PCR, the TCRdb table keeps only in-frame clones and is missing some. The sample shows some 85,000 clones, 91% of them seen only once. The specimen comprised peripheral blood, sampled on day 0 of AZD1222 vaccination. These receptor sequences come from an adult in good health.

The J gene is TRBJ2-7, the V gene TRBV18; no firm D call. Germline V gives CDR1 KGHSH, CDR2 LQKENI. Trimming stripped 3 bases from V and 3 bases from J, with 15 bases between. The CDR3 has 15 residues. CDR3 sequence reads: CASSPGLQEIYEQYF. The CDR3 nucleotides are TGTGCCAGCTCACCGGGGTTACAAGAAATCTACGAGCAGTACTTC.

The rearrangement links TRBV5-1 to TRBJ2-7, with a possible D match to TRBD2 (6 bases). Trimming pared 4 bases from V and 7 bases from J, leaving 24 bases between. Germline CDR1 SGHRS, CDR2 YFSETQ. CDR3 length: 16 amino acids. The CDR3 nucleotides read TGCGCCAGCAGCCGGGGAGCCGGGAACCTGGGGAGGGAGCAGTACTTC. Translation gives CASSRGAGNLGREQYF.

The CDR3 loop reads CASSQDRTSGSWNEQFF. CDR3 nucleotides: TGTGCCAGCAGCCAAGATAGGACTAGCGGGAGTTGGAATGAGCAGTTCTTC. The rearrangement links TRBV3-1 (or the pseudogene TRBV3-2) to TRBJ2-1; 13 bases align to TRBD2. The CDR3 has 17 amino acids. Unmatched junction bases numbered 6, after V lost 0 bases and J lost 7 bases. The germline CDR1 and CDR2 sequences are LGHDT and YNNKEL (reference sequence).

The sample holds many counts of this clone. This chain uses TRBV12-3 or TRBV12-4 with TRBJ2-5; 7 positions match TRBD1. V lost 7 bases and J lost 3; bases outside the gene matches: 5. The length of the CDR3 is 13 residues. DNA of the CDR3: TGTGCCAGCACCCTCGGGACAGAAGAGACCCAGTACTTC. Residues: CASTLGTEETQYF.

This clone has more than one count but fewer than ten. This chain links TRBV4-3 with TRBJ2-2; a possible D gene is TRBD2 (5 bases). This CDR3 is built from 17 residues. Germline V gene data show CDR1 as LGHNA and CDR2 as YSLEER. Between the trimmed V and J ends, which lost 2 bases and 2 bases, there was a span of 15 bases. This chain's CDR3 is CASSQRLLQSNTGELFF. The CDR3 region has the DNA TGCGCCAGCAGCCAAAGACTACTCCAATCAAACACCGGGGAGCTGTTTTTT.

The genes are TRBV19 and TRBJ2-7; D call uncertain. The CDR3 loop spans 13 amino acids. With 1 base removed from V and 3 bases from J, the gap between germline ends came to 7 bases. Germline V gene sequence: CDR1 LNHDA, CDR2 SQIVND (reference sequence). The DNA for the CDR3 is TGTGCCAGTAGTATAGTGAGAGTCTACGAGCAGTACTTC. Translation gives CASSIVRVYEQYF.

This chain joins TRBV9 and TRBJ1-1, with TRBD1 identical over 10 bases. Germline CDR1 is SGDLS and CDR2 is YYNGEE. V shed 4 bases and J 5 bases; nucleotides not matched to a gene: 8. The CDR3 contains 15 residues. CDR3 residues: CASSPQTGGLTEAFF. CDR3 DNA: TGTGCCAGCAGCCCCCAGACAGGGGGCTTGACTGAAGCTTTCTTT.

V and J are TRBV5-4 and TRBJ1-6, with TRBD1 matching over 7 bases. There are 15 residues in the CDR3. After removal of 2 bases from V and 10 bases from J, the junction contained 9 bases not matched to a gene. Germline V lookup: CDR1 SGHNT, CDR2 YYREEE (reference sequence). CDR3 bases: TGTGCCAGCAGCTTCGGGACAGCCGTAGAGTCACCCCTCCACTTT. Translation gives CASSFGTAVESPLHF.

V and J are TRBV5-4 and TRBJ2-3; 8 bases are shared with TRBD1. Germline CDR1 and CDR2: SGHNT and YYREEE (reference sequence). This CDR3 contains 14 residues. Trimming cost V 4 bases and J 6 bases; bases outside gene matches: 7. CDR3 in DNA: TGTGCCAGCAGCCCTCCGGACAGGGCGGATACGCAGTATTTT. Translated: CASSPPDRADTQYF.

V and J are TRBV6-1 and TRBJ1-3; 9 bases match TRBD1. This CDR3 contains 16 residues. Per the germline V gene, CDR1 is MNHNS and CDR2 is SASEGT. Losses at the gene ends were 2 bases for V and 3 bases for J; bases not matched to a gene: 5. The DNA of the CDR3 is TGTGCCAGCAGTGAACAACAGGGGGCCTATGGAAACACCATATATTTT. This sequence encodes CASSEQQGAYGNTIYF.

The rearrangement links TRBV9 to TRBJ1-2; D gene unclear. V was shortened by 2 bases and J by 4 bases, with 9 bases between the two germline ends. This CDR3 is built from 13 residues. Per the germline V gene, CDR1 is SGDLS and CDR2 is YYNGEE. Here the CDR3 reads CASSVGTSYGYTF. The CDR3 coding sequence is TGTGCCAGCAGCGTGGGCACGAGCTATGGCTACACCTTC.

The chain uses TRBV18 and TRBJ1-1, with D hard to call. Germline V gene lookup returns CDR1 KGHSH and CDR2 LQKENI. V shed 2 bases and J shed 3 bases, with 7 bases lying between them. This CDR3 comprises 13 residues. The CDR3 DNA reads TGTGCCAGCTCACCAGGTTGGGACACTGAAGCTTTCTTT. Its translation: CASSPGWDTEAFF. Complete variable domain (other parts from reference TRBV18 and TRBJ1-1): NAGVMQNPRHLVRRRGQEARLRCSPMKGHSHVYWYRQLPEEGLKFMVYLQKENIIDESGMPKERFSAEFPKEGPSILRIQQVVRGDSAAYFCASSPGWDTEAFFGQGTRLTVV.

V is TRBV7-2 and J is TRBJ2-7; weak D call: TRBD2 (7 bases). The CDR3 extends over 14 amino acids. Per germline, CDR1 SGHTA and CDR2 FQGNSA. Trimming removed 5 bases at V and 0 bases at J, with 11 bases between. The CDR3 region has the DNA TGTGCCAGCAGCAGGGGGGGAACCTCCTACGAGCAGTACTTC. Residues: CASSRGGTSYEQYF.

This chain links TRBV21-1 with TRBJ1-2; the table gives TRBD1 as D, unverified against the DNA. TRBV21-1 is marked as a pseudogene. This CDR3 has 13 residues. The CDR3 region has the DNA TGTGCCAGCACCAAGGACAGGGCCTATGGCTACACCTTC. Protein: CASTKDRAYGYTF.

The CDR3, as DNA: TGTGGTGGACAGAGAGATGAAAAACTGTTTTTT. This sequence encodes CGGQRDEKLFF. The chain is built from TRBV7-9 and TRBJ1-4; a weak D match, TRBD1 (6 bases). The CDR3 extends over 11 amino acids. From germline, CDR1 is SEHNR and CDR2 FQNEAQ (reference sequence).

Of note for this clone: The sample has other DNA sequences that encode this CDR3 too. J is TRBJ2-5 and V is TRBV3-1 (or the pseudogene TRBV3-2); no clear D gene. Trimming left V 4 bases short and J 1 base short, with 4 bases between. CDR1 LGHDT and CDR2 YNNKEL come from the germline V gene (reference sequence). The CDR3 totals 12 residues. The chain's CDR3 is CASSRLQETQYF. DNA for the CDR3: TGTGCCAGCAGCCGCCTCCAAGAGACCCAGTACTTC.